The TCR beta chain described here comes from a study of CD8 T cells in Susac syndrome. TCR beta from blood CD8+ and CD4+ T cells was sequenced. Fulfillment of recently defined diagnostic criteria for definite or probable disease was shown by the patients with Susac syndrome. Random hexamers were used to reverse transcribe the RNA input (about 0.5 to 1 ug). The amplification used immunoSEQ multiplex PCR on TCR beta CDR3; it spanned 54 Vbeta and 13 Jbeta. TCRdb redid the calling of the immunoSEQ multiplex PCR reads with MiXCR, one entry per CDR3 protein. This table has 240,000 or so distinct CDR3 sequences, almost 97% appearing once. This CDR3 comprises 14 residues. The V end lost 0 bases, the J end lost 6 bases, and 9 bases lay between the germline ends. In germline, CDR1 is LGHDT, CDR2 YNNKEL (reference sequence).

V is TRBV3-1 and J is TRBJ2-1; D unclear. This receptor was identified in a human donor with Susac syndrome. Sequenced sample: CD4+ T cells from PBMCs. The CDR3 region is CASSQDYSLNEQFF. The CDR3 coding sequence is TGTGCCAGCAGCCAAGACTACTCCCTCAATGAGCAGTTCTTC.